These 10 T cell receptor beta chains share one sample of origin, sequenced in a study of cytotoxic CD8 clonotypes in ibrutinib-treated CLL. Only in-frame clones appear in the TCRdb table, and some are missing; sequencing was by immunoSEQ multiplex PCR. The sample has some 98,000 clones; around 73% are singletons. Source: PBMCs, taken after 12 months of ibrutinib treatment. The receptors stem from a human donor with chronic lymphocytic leukemia.

This chain connects TRBV6-5 to TRBJ2-5; D uncertain. V lost 7 bases, J lost 1 base, and 10 bases lay in between. The CDR3 spans 13 residues. CDR1 MNHEY and CDR2 SVGAGI come from the germline V gene. CDR3 coding DNA: TGTGCCAGCACCGCGAGTATCCAAGAGACCCAGTACTTC. It yields the protein CASTASIQETQYF.

The CDR3 DNA reads TGTGCCAGCAGCGTGACAGGGCTCCACGAGCAGTACTTC. Encoded protein: CASSVTGLHEQYF. The chain has TRBV28 and TRBJ2-7; 7 bases line up with TRBD1. The V segment lost 6 bases and the J segment 5 bases; nucleotides outside the gene matches: 7. CDR3 size: 13 residues. CDR1 is MDHEN and CDR2 is SYDVKM in the germline V gene.

Details on this clone: Mismatch with germline at one junction end may stem from a read error. This chain uses TRBV7-3 with TRBJ2-7; no clear D gene. CDR1 is SGHTA and CDR2 is FQGTGA in the germline V gene. This CDR3 has 10 residues. The CDR3 DNA sequence: TGTGCCAGCAGCTCCGACGAGCAGTACTTC. Translated, it gives CASSSDEQYF.

The J gene is TRBJ1-1, the V gene TRBV11-3; 10 bases are a match to TRBD1. V lost 5 bases, J lost 11 bases, and 11 bases stayed unmatched. This CDR3 contains 14 residues. Germline V gene lookup returns CDR1 SGHNT and CDR2 YENEEA. The CDR3 loop reads CASSVGQGVSRAFF. The CDR3 nucleotides are TGTGCCAGCAGCGTCGGACAGGGGGTATCGCGTGCTTTCTTT.

The rearrangement joins TRBV29-1 to TRBJ1-1; 10 nucleotides agree with TRBD1. The CDR3 length is 11 residues. Trimming cost V 7 bases and J 10 bases; bases outside gene matches: 6. Germline loops: CDR1 SQVTM, CDR2 ANQGSEA. The CDR3 reads CSAGQGVPAFF. The DNA for the CDR3 is TGCAGCGCAGGACAGGGGGTTCCAGCTTTCTTT.

This clone was picked up a small number of times. The chain employs TRBV18 and TRBJ2-1; D unresolved. The CDR3 has 13 amino acids. CDR1 is KGHSH, CDR2 LQKENI, per germline. With 6 bases removed from V and 8 bases from J, the gap between germline ends came to 14 bases. The CDR3 bases are TGTGCCAGCTCCCCTACCCTGAACGATGAGCAGTTCTTC. Protein product: CASSPTLNDEQFF.

The rearrangement uses TRBV19 and TRBJ2-4; a possible D gene is TRBD1 (6 bases). CDR1 is LNHDA, CDR2 SQIVND, per germline (reference sequence). The V end was cut by 1 base, the J end by 8 bases, with 15 bases between. This CDR3 spans 15 amino acids. The CDR3 sequence is CASSIVGVQGYIQYF. Written as DNA, the CDR3 is TGTGCCAGTAGTATAGTCGGCGTACAGGGATACATTCAGTACTTC.

V is TRBV27 and J is TRBJ1-2, with TRBD1 matching 9 bases. V was clipped by 3 bases and J by 8 bases; unmatched bases: 4. Per the germline V gene, CDR1 is MNHEY and CDR2 is SMNVEV (reference sequence). The CDR3 consists of 13 residues. CDR3 in amino acids: CASSFRQGGGYTF. The CDR3 coding sequence is TGTGCCAGCAGTTTTAGACAGGGGGGCGGCTACACCTTC.

The chain employs TRBV6-6 and TRBJ1-5; D is unresolved. The CDR3 covers 12 residues. Germline CDR1 MNHNY, CDR2 SVGAGI (reference sequence). V lost 8 bases, J lost 3 bases, and 8 bases lay in between. CDR3 nucleotide sequence: TGTGCCAGCCAAAGAATCAATCAGCCCCAGCATTTT. Amino acids: CASQRINQPQHF.

The rearrangement links TRBV5-6 to TRBJ1-2, with D perhaps TRBD1 (6 bases). This CDR3 spans 13 amino acids. The germline V gene encodes CDR1 SGHDT and CDR2 YYEEEE. V lost 1 base to trimming and J lost 8 bases, with 12 bases between them. DNA of the CDR3: TGTGCCAGCAGCTTGAGGGGGTCCGGCGGCTACACCTTC. The encoded protein is CASSLRGSGGYTF. The variable domain in full, with the rest retrieved from reference TRBV5-6 and TRBJ1-2, is DAGVTQSPTHLIKTRGQQVTLRCSPKSGHDTVSWYQQALGQGPQFIFQYYEEEERQRGNFPDRFSGHQFPNYSSELNVNALLLGDSALYLCASSLRGSGGYTFGSGTRLTVV.